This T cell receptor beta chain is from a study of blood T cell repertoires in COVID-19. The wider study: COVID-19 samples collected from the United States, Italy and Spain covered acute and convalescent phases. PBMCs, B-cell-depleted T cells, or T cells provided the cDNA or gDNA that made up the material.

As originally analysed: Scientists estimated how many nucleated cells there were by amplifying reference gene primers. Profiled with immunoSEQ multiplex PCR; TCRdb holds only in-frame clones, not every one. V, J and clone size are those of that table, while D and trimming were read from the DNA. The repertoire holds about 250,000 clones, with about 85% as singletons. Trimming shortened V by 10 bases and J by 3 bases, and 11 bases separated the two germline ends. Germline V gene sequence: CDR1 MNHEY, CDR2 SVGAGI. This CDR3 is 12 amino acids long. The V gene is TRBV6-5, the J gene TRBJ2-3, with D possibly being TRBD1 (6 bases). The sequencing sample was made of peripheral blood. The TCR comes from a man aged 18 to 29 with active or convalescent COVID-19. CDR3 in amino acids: CATLTGTDTQYF. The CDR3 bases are TGTGCCACCTTGACAGGAACAGATACGCAGTATTTT.